The following is a T cell receptor (beta chain) sequence with its context. This specimen belongs to a study of blood T cell repertoires in COVID-19. Study overall: The analysed material was cDNA or gDNA that came from T cells, B-cell-depleted T cells, or PBMCs.

Profiled with immunoSEQ multiplex PCR; TCRdb holds only in-frame clones, not every one. The sample shows a few hundred thousand clones, about 85% of them seen only once. The TCR was taken from a woman aged 45-65 years who had recovered from COVID-19. The sequenced sample was PBMCs or T cells enriched from blood (not recorded which).

The CDR3 DNA follows: TGTGCCAGCAGTGGGGGACTTGGGGGCAATCAGCCCCAGCATTTT. Residues: CASSGGLGGNQPQHF. The chain has TRBV2 and TRBJ1-5; D may be TRBD1 (5 bases). CDR3 size: 15 residues. Trimming removed 4 bases at V and 2 bases at J, with 12 bases between. The germline V gene encodes CDR1 SNHLY and CDR2 FYNNEI.